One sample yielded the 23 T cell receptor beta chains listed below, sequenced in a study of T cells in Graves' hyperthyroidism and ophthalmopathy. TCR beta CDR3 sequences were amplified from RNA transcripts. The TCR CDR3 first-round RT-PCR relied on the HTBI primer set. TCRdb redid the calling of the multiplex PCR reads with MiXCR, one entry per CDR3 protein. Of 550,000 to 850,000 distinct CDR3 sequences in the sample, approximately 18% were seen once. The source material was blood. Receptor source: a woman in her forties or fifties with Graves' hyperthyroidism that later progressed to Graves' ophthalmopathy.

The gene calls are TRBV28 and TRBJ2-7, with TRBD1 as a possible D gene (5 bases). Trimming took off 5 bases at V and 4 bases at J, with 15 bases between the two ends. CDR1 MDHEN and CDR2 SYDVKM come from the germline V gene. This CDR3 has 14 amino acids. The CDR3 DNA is TGTGCCAGCAGTCCGATACTCCAGGGATACGAGCAGTACTTC. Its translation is CASSPILQGYEQYF.

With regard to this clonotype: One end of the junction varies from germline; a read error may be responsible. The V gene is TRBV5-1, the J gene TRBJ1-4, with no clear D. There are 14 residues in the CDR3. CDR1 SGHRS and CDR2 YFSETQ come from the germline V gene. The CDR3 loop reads CASSNDEAGEELFF. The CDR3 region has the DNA TGCGCCAGCAGCAACGATGAGGCGGGTGAAGAACTGTTTTTT.

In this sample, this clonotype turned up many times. CDR3 protein: CASSRRADYTGELFF. The CDR3 DNA reads as TGTGCCAGCAGCCGACGGGCCGATTACACCGGGGAGCTGTTTTTT. The chain links TRBV11-2 to TRBJ2-2; D gene ambiguous. The germline V and J ends were trimmed by 5 bases and 3 bases, with 13 bases remaining between them. The CDR3 is 15 amino acids. Germline lookup yields CDR1 SGHAT and CDR2 FQNNGV.

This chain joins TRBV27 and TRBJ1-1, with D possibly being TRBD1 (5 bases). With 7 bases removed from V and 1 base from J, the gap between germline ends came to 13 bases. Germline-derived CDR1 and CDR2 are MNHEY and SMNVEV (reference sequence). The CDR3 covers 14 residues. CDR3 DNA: TGTGCCAGCACCAAGGCAGGGTGGAACACTGAAGCTTTCTTT. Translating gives CASTKAGWNTEAFF.

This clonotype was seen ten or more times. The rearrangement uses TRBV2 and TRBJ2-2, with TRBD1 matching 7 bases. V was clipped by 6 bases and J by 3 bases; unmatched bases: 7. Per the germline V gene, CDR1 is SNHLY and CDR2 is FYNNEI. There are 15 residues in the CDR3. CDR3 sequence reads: CASRDRIRDTGELFF. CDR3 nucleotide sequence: TGTGCCAGCAGGGACAGGATCCGGGACACCGGGGAGCTGTTTTTT. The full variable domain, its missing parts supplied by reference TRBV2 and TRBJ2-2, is EPEVTQTPSHQVTQMGQEVILRCVPISNHLYFYWYRQILGQKVEFLVSFYNNEISEKSEIFDDQFSVERPDGSNFTLKIRSTKLEDSAMYFCASRDRIRDTGELFFGEGSRLTVL.

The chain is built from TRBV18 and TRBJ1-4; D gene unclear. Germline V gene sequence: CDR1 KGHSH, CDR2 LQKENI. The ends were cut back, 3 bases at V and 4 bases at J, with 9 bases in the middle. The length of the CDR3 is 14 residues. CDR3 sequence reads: CASSPGAHNEKLFF. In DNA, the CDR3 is TGTGCCAGCTCACCTGGTGCTCATAATGAAAAACTGTTTTTT. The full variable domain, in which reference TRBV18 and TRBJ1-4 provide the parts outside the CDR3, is NAGVMQNPRHLVRRRGQEARLRCSPMKGHSHVYWYRQLPEEGLKFMVYLQKENIIDESGMPKERFSAEFPKEGPSILRIQQVVRGDSAAYFCASSPGAHNEKLFFGSGTQLSVL.

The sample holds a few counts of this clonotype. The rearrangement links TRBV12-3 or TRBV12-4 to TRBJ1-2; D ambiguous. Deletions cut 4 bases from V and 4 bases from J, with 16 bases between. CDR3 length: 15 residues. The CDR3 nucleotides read TGTGCCAGCAGTTCTTTCTTTTCAGGAATCTATGGCTACACCTTC. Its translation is CASSSFFSGIYGYTF.

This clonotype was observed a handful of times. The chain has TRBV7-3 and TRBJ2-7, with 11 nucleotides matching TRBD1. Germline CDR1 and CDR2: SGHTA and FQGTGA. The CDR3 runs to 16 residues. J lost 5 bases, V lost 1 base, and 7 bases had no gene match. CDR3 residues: CASSLIPGQGVHEQYF. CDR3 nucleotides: TGTGCCAGCAGCTTAATTCCGGGACAGGGGGTACACGAGCAGTACTTC.

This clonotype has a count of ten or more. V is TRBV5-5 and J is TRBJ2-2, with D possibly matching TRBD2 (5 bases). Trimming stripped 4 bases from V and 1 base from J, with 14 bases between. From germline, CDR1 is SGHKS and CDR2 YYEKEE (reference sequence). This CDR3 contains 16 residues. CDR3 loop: CASSPSRTENTGELFF. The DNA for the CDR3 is TGTGCCAGCAGCCCCTCGCGGACTGAGAACACCGGGGAGCTGTTTTTT.

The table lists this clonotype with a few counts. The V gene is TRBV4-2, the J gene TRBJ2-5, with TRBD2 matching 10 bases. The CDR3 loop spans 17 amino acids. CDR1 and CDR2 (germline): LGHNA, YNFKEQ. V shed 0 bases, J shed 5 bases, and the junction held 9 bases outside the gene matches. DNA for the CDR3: TGTGCCAGCAGCCAAGATGGAATAGCGGGGGGCAGTGAGACCCAGTACTTC. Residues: CASSQDGIAGGSETQYF.

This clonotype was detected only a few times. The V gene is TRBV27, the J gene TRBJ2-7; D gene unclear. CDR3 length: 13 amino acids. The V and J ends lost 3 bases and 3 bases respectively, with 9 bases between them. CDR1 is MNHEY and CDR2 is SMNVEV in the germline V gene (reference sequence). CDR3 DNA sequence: TGTGCCAGCAGTTTTGGCCTGCTCTACGAGCAGTACTTC. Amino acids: CASSFGLLYEQYF.

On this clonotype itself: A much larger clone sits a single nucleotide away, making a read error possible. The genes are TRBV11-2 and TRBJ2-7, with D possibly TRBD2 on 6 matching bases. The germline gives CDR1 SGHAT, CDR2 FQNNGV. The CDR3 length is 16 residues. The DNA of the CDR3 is TGTGCCAGCAGCTTAGATCGGGATAGCGGTTCCTACGAGCGGTACTTC. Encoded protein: CASSLDRDSGSYERYF.

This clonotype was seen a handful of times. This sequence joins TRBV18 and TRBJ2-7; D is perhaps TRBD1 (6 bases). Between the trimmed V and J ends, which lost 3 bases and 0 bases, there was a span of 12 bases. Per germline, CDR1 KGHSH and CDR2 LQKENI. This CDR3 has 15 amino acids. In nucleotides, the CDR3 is TGTGCCAGCTCACCCGCACAGGGTGACTCCTACGAGCAGTACTTC. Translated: CASSPAQGDSYEQYF.

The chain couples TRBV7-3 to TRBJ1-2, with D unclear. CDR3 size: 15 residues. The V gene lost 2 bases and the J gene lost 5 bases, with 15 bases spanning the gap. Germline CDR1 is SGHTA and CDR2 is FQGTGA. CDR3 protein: CASSLRGFPRYGYTF. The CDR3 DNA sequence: TGTGCCAGCAGCTTACGTGGGTTCCCGAGGTATGGCTACACCTTC. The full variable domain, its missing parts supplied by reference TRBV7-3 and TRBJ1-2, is GAGVSQTPSNKVTEKGKYVELRCDPISGHTALYWYRQSLGQGPEFLIYFQGTGAADDSGLPNDRFFAVRPEGSVSTLKIQRTERGDSAVYLCASSLRGFPRYGYTFGSGTRLTVV.

The DNA for the CDR3 is TGTGCCTGGAGTGTAGTATCCACTGAAGCTTTCTTT. Translating gives CAWSVVSTEAFF. This sequence joins TRBV30 and TRBJ1-1; D not certain. The CDR3 covers 12 residues. Germline V CDR1 and CDR2: GTSNPN, SVGIG (reference sequence). V was shortened by 0 bases and J by 4 bases, with 6 bases between the two germline ends.

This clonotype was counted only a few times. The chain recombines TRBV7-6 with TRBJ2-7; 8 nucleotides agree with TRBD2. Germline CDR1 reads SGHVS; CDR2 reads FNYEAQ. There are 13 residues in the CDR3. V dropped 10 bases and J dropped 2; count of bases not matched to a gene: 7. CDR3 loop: CATAAGATYEQYF. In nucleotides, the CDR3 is TGTGCCACCGCAGCGGGGGCCACCTACGAGCAGTACTTC.

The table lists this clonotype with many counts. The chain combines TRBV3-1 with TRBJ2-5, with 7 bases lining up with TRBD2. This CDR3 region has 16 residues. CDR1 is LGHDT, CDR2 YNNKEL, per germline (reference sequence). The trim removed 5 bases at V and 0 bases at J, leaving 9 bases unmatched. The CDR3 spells CASSSLDGGYQETQYF. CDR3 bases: TGTGCCAGCAGCTCTCTGGACGGGGGGTACCAAGAGACCCAGTACTTC.

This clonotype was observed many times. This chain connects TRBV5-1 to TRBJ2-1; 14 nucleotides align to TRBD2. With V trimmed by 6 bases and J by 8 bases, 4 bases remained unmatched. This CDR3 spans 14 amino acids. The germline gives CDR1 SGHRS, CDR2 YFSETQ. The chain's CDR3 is CASTTGLAGDEQFF. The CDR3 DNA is TGCGCCAGCACCACGGGACTAGCGGGGGATGAGCAGTTCTTC.

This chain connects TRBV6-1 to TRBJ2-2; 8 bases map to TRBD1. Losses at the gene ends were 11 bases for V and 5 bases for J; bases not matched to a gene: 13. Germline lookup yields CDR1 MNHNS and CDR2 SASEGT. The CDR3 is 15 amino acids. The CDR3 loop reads CASYRGLSGTGELFF. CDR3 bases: TGTGCCTCCTACAGGGGGTTGTCGGGAACCGGGGAGCTGTTTTTT.

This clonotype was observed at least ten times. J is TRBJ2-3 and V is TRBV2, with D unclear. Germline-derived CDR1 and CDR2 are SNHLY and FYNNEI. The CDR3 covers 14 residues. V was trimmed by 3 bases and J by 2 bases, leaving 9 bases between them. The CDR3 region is CASSDRYYTDTQYF. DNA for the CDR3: TGTGCCAGCAGTGATAGGTACTACACAGATACGCAGTATTTT.

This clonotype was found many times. CDR3 in amino acids: CASSDSGTENEKLFF. The CDR3 nucleotides are TGTGCCAGCAGCGATTCCGGGACGGAAAATGAAAAACTGTTTTTT. The chain has TRBV9 and TRBJ1-4; a possible D gene is TRBD1 (5 bases). Germline values: CDR1 SGDLS, CDR2 YYNGEE. The CDR3 length is 15 residues. V was pared by 3 bases and J by 5 bases, with 14 bases between.

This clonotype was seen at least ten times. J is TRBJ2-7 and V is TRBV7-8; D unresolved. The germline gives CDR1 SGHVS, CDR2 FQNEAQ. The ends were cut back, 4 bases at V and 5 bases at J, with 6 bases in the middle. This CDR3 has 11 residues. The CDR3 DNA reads TGTGCCAGCAGCTGGACCGACGAGCAGTACTTC. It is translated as CASSWTDEQYF. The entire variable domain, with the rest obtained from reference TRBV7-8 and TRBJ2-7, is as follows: GAGVSQSPRYKVAKRGQDVALRCDPISGHVSLFWYQQALGQGPEFLTYFQNEAQLDKSGLPSDRFFAERPEGSVSTLKIQRTQQEDSAVYLCASSWTDEQYFGPGTRLTVT.

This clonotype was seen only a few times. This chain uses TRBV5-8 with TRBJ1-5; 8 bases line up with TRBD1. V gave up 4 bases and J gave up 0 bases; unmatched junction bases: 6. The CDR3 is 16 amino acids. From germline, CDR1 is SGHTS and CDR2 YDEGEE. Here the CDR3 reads CASSISDRVSNQPQHF. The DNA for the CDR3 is TGTGCCAGCAGCATCTCGGACAGGGTTAGCAATCAGCCCCAGCATTTT.